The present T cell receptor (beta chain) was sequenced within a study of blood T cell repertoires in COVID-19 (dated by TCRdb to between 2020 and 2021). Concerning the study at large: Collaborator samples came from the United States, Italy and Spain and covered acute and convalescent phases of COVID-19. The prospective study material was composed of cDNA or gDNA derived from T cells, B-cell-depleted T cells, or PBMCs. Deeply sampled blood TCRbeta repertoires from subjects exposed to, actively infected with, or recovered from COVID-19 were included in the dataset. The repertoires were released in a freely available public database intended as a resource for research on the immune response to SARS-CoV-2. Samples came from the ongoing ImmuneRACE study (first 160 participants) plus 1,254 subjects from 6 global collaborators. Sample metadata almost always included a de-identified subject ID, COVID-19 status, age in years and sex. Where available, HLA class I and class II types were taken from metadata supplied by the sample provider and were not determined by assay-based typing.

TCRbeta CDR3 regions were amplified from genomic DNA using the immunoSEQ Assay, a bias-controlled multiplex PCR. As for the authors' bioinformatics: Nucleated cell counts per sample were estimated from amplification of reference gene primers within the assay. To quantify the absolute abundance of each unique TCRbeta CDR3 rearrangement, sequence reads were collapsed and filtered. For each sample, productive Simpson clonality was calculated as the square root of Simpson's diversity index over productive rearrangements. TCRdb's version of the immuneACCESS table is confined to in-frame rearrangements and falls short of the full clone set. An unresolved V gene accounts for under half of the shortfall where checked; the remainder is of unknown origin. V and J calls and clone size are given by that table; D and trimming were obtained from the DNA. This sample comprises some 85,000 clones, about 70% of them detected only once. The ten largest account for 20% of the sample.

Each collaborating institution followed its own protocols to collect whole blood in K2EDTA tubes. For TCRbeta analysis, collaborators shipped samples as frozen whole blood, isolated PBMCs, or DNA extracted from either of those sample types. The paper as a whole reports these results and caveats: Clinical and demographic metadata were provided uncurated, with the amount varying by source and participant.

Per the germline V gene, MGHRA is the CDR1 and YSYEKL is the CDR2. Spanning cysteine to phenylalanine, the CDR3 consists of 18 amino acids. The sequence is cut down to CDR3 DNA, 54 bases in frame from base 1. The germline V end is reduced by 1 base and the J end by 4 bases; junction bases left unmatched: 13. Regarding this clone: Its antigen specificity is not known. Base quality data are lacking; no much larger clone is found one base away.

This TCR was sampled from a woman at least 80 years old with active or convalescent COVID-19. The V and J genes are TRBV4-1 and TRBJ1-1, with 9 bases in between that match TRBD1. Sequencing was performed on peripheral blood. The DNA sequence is TGCGCCAGCAGCCAAGTCCCGCTACGGGACAGGGCATTCACTGAAGCTTTCTTT. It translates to CASSQVPLRDRAFTEAFF.